A selection of T cell receptor beta chains follows, all from one sample in a study of blood T cell repertoires in COVID-19. Only in-frame clones appear in the TCRdb table, and some are missing; sequencing was by immunoSEQ multiplex PCR. This repertoire shows over 250,000 clones, around 90% found once; its top ten account for more than 0.95%. Material: peripheral blood. The receptors stem from a woman in her 40s who had recovered from COVID-19. Each CDR3 is given with its conserved first and last residue. The D gene is left open where the match is weak. Clone size is not always given. Where it is, it says once, few, many or a class for expanded clones.

clone_size	v_call	j_call	d_call	cdr3_aa	cdr3_nt
.	TRBV9	TRBJ2-7	.	CASSVDPVGGLGEQYF	TGTGCCAGCAGCGTAGACCCCGTGGGGGGTTTAGGCGAGCAGTACTTC
.	TRBV27	TRBJ2-2	.	CASSLGVGGALFSGELFF	TGTGCCAGCAGTTTGGGTGTTGGGGGCGCATTGTTCTCTGGGGAGCTGTTTTTT
.	TRBV30	TRBJ2-1	TRBD2	CAWIRGSYNEQFF	TGTGCCTGGATTCGCGGGAGTTACAATGAGCAGTTCTTC
.	TRBV4-2	TRBJ1-2	TRBD1	CASSQDVAGGNYGYTF	TGTGCCAGCAGCCAAGATGTCGCAGGGGGTAACTATGGCTACACCTTC
.	TRBV15	TRBJ1-4	.	CATSAPGRGSTNEKLFF	TGTGCCACCAGCGCCCCGGGCAGGGGCTCAACTAATGAAAAACTGTTTTTT
.	TRBV19	TRBJ1-3	.	CASRSPGLGGFSGNTIYF	TGTGCCAGCCGTAGCCCGGGGCTGGGAGGATTCTCTGGAAACACCATATATTTT
few	TRBV30	TRBJ1-1	TRBD1	CAWSTGTGNTEAFF	TGTGCCTGGAGTACCGGGACAGGGAACACTGAAGCTTTCTTT
.	TRBV7-9	TRBJ1-4	.	CASSLGPAGLFF	TGTGCCAGCAGCTTGGGGCCCGCTGGACTGTTTTTT
.	TRBV28	TRBJ2-3	.	CASSFFRPRRGRTDTQYF	TGTGCCAGCAGTTTTTTCCGCCCAAGGAGGGGACGCACAGATACGCAGTATTTT
.	TRBV4-1	TRBJ1-5	.	CATPGPKTCGSNQPQHF	TGCGCCACCCCAGGGCCGAAAACCTGTGGGAGCAATCAGCCCCAGCATTTT
.	TRBV2	TRBJ1-2	.	CAPQPRGSKDGYTF	TGTGCCCCTCAGCCCCGCGGGAGTAAGGATGGCTACACCTTC
.	TRBV18	TRBJ2-7	TRBD2	CASSAGAGGGYEQYF	TGTGCCAGCTCCGCTGGAGCGGGAGGAGGCTACGAGCAGTACTTC
once	TRBV7-9	TRBJ1-5	TRBD1	CASSSTGSNQPQHF	TGTGCCAGCAGCTCGACAGGGTCGAATCAGCCCCAGCATTTT
.	TRBV3-1/TRBV3-2	TRBJ2-7	TRBD2	CASSRRESTYEQYF	TGTGCCAGCAGCCGGCGGGAGTCGACCTACGAGCAGTACTTC
.	TRBV5-1	TRBJ1-2	.	CASSLVGARDGYTF	TGCGCCAGCAGCTTGGTGGGGGCCAGGGATGGCTACACCTTC
.	TRBV3-1/TRBV3-2	TRBJ2-5	TRBD2	CASSQVGLAGQETQYF	TGTGCCAGCAGCCAAGTGGGACTAGCGGGGCAAGAGACCCAGTACTTC
.	TRBV19	TRBJ2-1	TRBD1	CASSWDRANYNEQFF	TGTGCCAGTAGTTGGGACAGAGCTAACTACAATGAGCAGTTCTTC
.	TRBV25-1	TRBJ2-3	.	CASSEFGGATDTQYF	TGTGCCAGCAGTGAATTTGGGGGCGCCACAGATACGCAGTATTTT
.	TRBV7-3	TRBJ1-1	TRBD1	CASSTARQGNTEAFF	TGTGCCAGCAGCACCGCTCGACAGGGGAACACTGAAGCTTTCTTT
.	TRBV19	TRBJ1-6	.	CASSMSPGSSYSPLHF	TGTGCCAGTAGTATGTCCCCAGGGTCTTCTTACTCACCCCTCCACTTT
.	TRBV3-1/TRBV3-2	TRBJ2-2	.	CASRPGTGELFF	TGTGCCAGTCGCCCGGGTACCGGGGAGCTGTTTTTT
.	TRBV10-3	TRBJ2-1	.	CAISPGVGQQFF	TGTGCCATCAGCCCGGGGGTAGGGCAGCAGTTCTTC
.	TRBV24-1	TRBJ1-1	TRBD1	CATSRGSEAFF	TGTGCCACCAGCAGGGGGAGTGAAGCTTTCTTT
.	TRBV2	TRBJ1-1	.	CASSEWGVSLNTEAFF	TGTGCCAGCAGTGAATGGGGCGTTTCTTTGAACACTGAAGCTTTCTTT
.	TRBV5-1	TRBJ2-2	.	CASSLARPWTGELFF	TGCGCCAGCAGCTTGGCCAGGCCTTGGACCGGGGAGCTGTTTTTT
.	TRBV19	TRBJ1-1	.	CASSIGGVEAFF	TGTGCCAGTAGTATAGGGGGCGTTGAAGCTTTCTTT
.	TRBV13	TRBJ2-3	TRBD2	CASIGRGLAGGTDTQYF	TGTGCCAGCATTGGTCGGGGACTAGCGGGAGGTACAGATACGCAGTATTTT
.	TRBV29-1	TRBJ1-3	TRBD1	CSVEDRGRGQFGNTIYF	TGCAGCGTTGAAGATCGGGGCAGGGGGCAGTTTGGAAACACCATATATTTT
.	TRBV18	TRBJ1-6	TRBD1	CASSPPQGRNSPLHF	TGTGCCAGCTCACCCCCACAGGGGCGTAATTCACCCCTCCACTTT
.	TRBV29-1	TRBJ2-1	.	CSVERGAEQFF	TGCAGCGTTGAACGGGGTGCTGAGCAGTTCTTC
.	TRBV19	TRBJ1-2	TRBD1	CASSMGDSYGYTF	TGTGCCAGTAGTATGGGGGACAGCTATGGCTACACCTTC
.	TRBV11-3	TRBJ2-2	.	CASSAGPFAGELFF	TGTGCCAGCAGCGCGGGACCTTTCGCCGGGGAGCTGTTTTTT
.	TRBV7-9	TRBJ2-7	.	CASSSPRGGDHEQYF	TGTGCCAGCAGCTCCCCAAGGGGGGGGGACCACGAGCAGTACTTC
.	TRBV10-2	TRBJ1-2	.	CASSELVRTHFAGGYGYTF	TGCGCCAGCAGTGAGCTTGTCCGGACCCACTTTGCGGGGGGGTATGGCTACACCTTC